The sample holds a few counts of the clone carrying this TCR beta chain. Its antigen is currently unknown. The source of the sample is a study of beta chain features in type 1 diabetes. The CDR3 consists of 16 residues. The ends were cut back, 2 bases at V and 4 bases at J, with 16 bases in the middle. Germline lookup yields CDR1 SGHTA and CDR2 FQGNSA. Isolated RNA was reverse transcribed in full, so expressed TCRB transcripts were sequenced. Repertoires were generated with immunoSEQ multiplex PCR, while TCRdb's copy carries only in-frame clones and drops some. The repertoire consists of a few hundred thousand clones, with about a sixth occurring once and the leading ten covering roughly 0.08%. Study-level findings and limits: The analysis here could not establish whether HLA type shapes TCRB rearrangement. Moderately but significantly shorter TCRB CDR3s were found in Type 1 diabetes patients in all four CD4+ subsets. Researchers cautioned that cDNA sequencing could over-represent cells with high TCR expression.

Sequencing used naive CD4+ T cells from blood. This rearrangement joins TRBV7-2 to TRBJ2-3; D might be TRBD1 (8 bases). The sequence was obtained from a man aged 25 to 45 with type 1 diabetes. In nucleotides, the CDR3 is TGTGCCAGCAGCTTAAACGGACAGGGAGGGGCAGATACGCAGTATTTT. As protein: CASSLNGQGGADTQYF.